This is a list of T cell receptor beta chains from one sample in a study of OX40 agonist ivuxolimab in advanced cancers. Libraries were prepared by immunoSEQ multiplex PCR; TCRdb keeps only in-frame clonotypes and omits some of them. Found here are roughly 50,000 clones, about nine tenths of them singletons; the top ten hold around an eighth. The starting material was CD4+ or CD8+ T cells sorted from blood, obtained in a trial of the OX40 agonist ivuxolimab. The receptors were sampled from an adult with an advanced solid tumor such as melanoma, head and neck, liver or kidney cancer. The CDR3 runs from the conserved cysteine through the conserved F or W. Fields, in order: J gene, D gene, clone size, V gene, CDR3 DNA, CDR3 protein. The D gene is left open where the match is weak. Size tells how often a clone was seen (once, few, many) or the class of an expanded clone, and some rows leave it out.

TRBJ2-5 TRBD1 - TRBV5-5 TGTGCCAGCAGCTCGACAGGGGGAAAGGTGGAGACCCAGTACTTC CASSSTGGKVETQYF
TRBJ2-3 TRBD1 - TRBV10-1 TGCGCCAGCACCCCAGGGGGCTCTAGCACAGATACGCAGTATTTT CASTPGGSSTDTQYF
TRBJ1-6 - - TRBV2 TGTGCCAGCAGTGAATCTCTGGAAAATTCACCCCTCCACTTT CASSESLENSPLHF
TRBJ2-3 - - TRBV28 TGTGCCAGCAGTCTACAGGGAGGTGGGACAGATACGCAGTATTTT CASSLQGGGTDTQYF
TRBJ2-7 - once TRBV11-3 TGTGCCAGCAGCTTGGGGCCGGGAAACGAGCAGTACTTC CASSLGPGNEQYF
TRBJ2-5 TRBD1 - TRBV28 TGTGCCAGCAGTCTCACGGGACAGGGAAGACGGACCCAGTACTTC CASSLTGQGRRTQYF
TRBJ2-1 TRBD2 - TRBV4-2 TGTGCCAGCAGCTTTCGACTAGCGGGGAGCTCCTACAATGAGCAGTTCTTC CASSFRLAGSSYNEQFF
TRBJ2-7 - - TRBV28 TGTGCCAGCAGTAAACCCAGAGACCTGGGGTACTACGAGCAGTACTTC CASSKPRDLGYYEQYF
TRBJ2-7 TRBD2 - TRBV5-1 TGCGCCAGCAGAGGTCTAGCGGGAGACCCCTACGAGCAGTACTTC CASRGLAGDPYEQYF
TRBJ2-1 TRBD1 - TRBV4-1 TGCGCCAGCAGCCAAGTCCCGGACAGGGACGATGAGCAGTTCTTC CASSQVPDRDDEQFF
TRBJ1-1 - - TRBV18 TGTGCCAGCTCACCGACGGGGGCGGACACTGAAGCTTTCTTT CASSPTGADTEAFF
TRBJ1-6 - - TRBV19 TGTGCCAGTAGTATGATCCTGGGGGGGGGAAGGAATTCACCCCTCCACTTT CASSMILGGGRNSPLHF
TRBJ1-6 - once TRBV9 TGTGCCAGCAGCCCCCGGGACGGCCTTTCACCCCTCCACTTT CASSPRDGLSPLHF
TRBJ1-4 - few TRBV6-5 TGTGCCAGCAGCCGACGGATTGCAACTAATGAAAAACTGTTTTTT CASSRRIATNEKLFF
TRBJ1-3 - - TRBV6-6 TGTGCCAGCGTTAGGACCCCGGAATCCGCCATATATTTT CASVRTPESAIYF
TRBJ2-7 - - TRBV6-6 TGTGCCAGCAGTTATTTTTCGCTTTCGTCCTACGAGCAGTACTTC CASSYFSLSSYEQYF
TRBJ2-3 - - TRBV10-3 TGTGCCATCAGTGAAGACGACTTTAGCACAGATACGCAGTATTTT CAISEDDFSTDTQYF
TRBJ1-6 TRBD1 - TRBV2 TGTGCCAGCAGTCCCCGACAGGGGGCTTATACCCCCCTCCACTTT CASSPRQGAYTPLHF
TRBJ2-2 TRBD1 - TRBV5-1 TGCGCCAGCAGCTCCGCCGACAGGGGGCCGGGGTCCGGGGAGCTGTTTTTT CASSSADRGPGSGELFF
TRBJ2-3 - - TRBV6-5 TGTGCCAGCAGTCGACCAAGAACAGATACGCAGTATTTT CASSRPRTDTQYF
TRBJ2-1 - once TRBV4-1 TGCGCCAGCAGCCAAGAAGGGGATTCTGGGCAGTTCTTC CASSQEGDSGQFF
TRBJ1-3 - - TRBV7-9 TGTGCCAGCAGCTTACCCCCTTCCAACACCATATATTTT CASSLPPSNTIYF
TRBJ1-3 - once TRBV10-3 TGTGCCATCAGGGGCAGCTCTGGAAACACCATATATTTT CAIRGSSGNTIYF
TRBJ2-1 TRBD2 - TRBV28 TGTGCCAGCAAGGGACTAGCGGGAGCGAGATCCTACAATGAGCAGTTCTTC CASKGLAGARSYNEQFF
TRBJ2-5 - - TRBV6-5 TGTGCCAGCAGTTACAGGGGACCCGAAGAGACCCAGTACTTC CASSYRGPEETQYF
TRBJ1-6 - - TRBV2 TGTGCCAGCAGTGAAATAAGTGGCTCACCCCTCCACTTT CASSEISGSPLHF
TRBJ2-3 - - TRBV7-6 TGTGCCAGCAGCTTAGTGTGGGGCGTAGATACGCAGTATTTT CASSLVWGVDTQYF
TRBJ2-2 TRBD1 - TRBV7-6 TGTGCCAGCAGCTTATCCAGACAGGGCCCGAACACCGGGGAGCTGTTTTTT CASSLSRQGPNTGELFF
TRBJ2-5 TRBD1 - TRBV6-5 TGTGCCACCTCAGGGGGTCAAGAGACCCAGTACTTC CATSGGQETQYF
TRBJ2-1 - - TRBV7-9 TGTGCCAGCAGCCCTTACAATGAGCAGTTCTTC CASSPYNEQFF
TRBJ1-2 - - TRBV18 TGTGCCAGCTCACCACGGCAGGAGGATGGCTACACCTTC CASSPRQEDGYTF
TRBJ2-1 - - TRBV29-1 TGCAGCGTTGACGGACTTAGTCCGGGGAGGTCCTACAATGAGCAGTTCTTC CSVDGLSPGRSYNEQFF
TRBJ2-1 - once TRBV5-1 TGCGCCAGCAGCTTGGGGACAGCTCCCTCCTACAATGAGCAGTTCTTC CASSLGTAPSYNEQFF
TRBJ1-1 - - TRBV5-6 TGTGCCAGCAGCTTGGTGAGAGGGCAGGGAGTTACTGAAGCTTTCTTT CASSLVRGQGVTEAFF
TRBJ2-5 TRBD2 - TRBV5-1 TGCGCCAGCAGCTTGGGGCTAGCGGGGGAGGAGACCCAGTACTTC CASSLGLAGEETQYF
TRBJ2-5 TRBD1 - TRBV19 TGTGCCAGTAGTACACAGGGGACGGAGACCCAGTACTTC CASSTQGTETQYF
TRBJ1-2 TRBD1 - TRBV23-1 TGCGCCAGCACCACAGGGGGGGGCGTACGGAAGGGCTACACCTTC CASTTGGGVRKGYTF
TRBJ1-1 TRBD1 once TRBV5-6 TGTGCCAGCAGCCCTGGGACAGGGAGGATGAACACTGAAGCTTTCTTT CASSPGTGRMNTEAFF
TRBJ1-5 TRBD1 - TRBV29-1 TGCAGCGTCCTGACAGGGATGAGTCAGCCCCAGCATTTT CSVLTGMSQPQHF
TRBJ2-7 TRBD1 - TRBV7-8 TGTGCCAGCAGCCTCCGACAGGGGCCCTACGAGCAGTACTTC CASSLRQGPYEQYF
TRBJ1-3 - - TRBV4-1 TGCGCCAGCAGTATGGGCACTGGAAACACCATATATTTT CASSMGTGNTIYF
TRBJ2-2 - - TRBV5-1 TGCGCCAGCAGCTTTAACACCGGGGAGCTGTTTTTT CASSFNTGELFF
TRBJ2-7 - - TRBV7-3 TGTGCCAGCAGCTTCGGAGGGGGCAGCTCCTACGAGCAGTACTTC CASSFGGGSSYEQYF
TRBJ2-2 - - TRBV7-3 TGTGCCAGCAGCTTAAAAAGTCTTGCCGGGGAGCTGTTTTTT CASSLKSLAGELFF
TRBJ2-6 TRBD1 - TRBV2 TGTGCCAGCACCCAGGACAGGGCTGGGGCCAACGTCCTGACTTTC CASTQDRAGANVLTF
TRBJ1-2 - - TRBV5-5 TGTGCCAGCAGCCGGGACCGATACTATGGCTACACCTTC CASSRDRYYGYTF
TRBJ2-1 - - TRBV29-1 TGCAGCCTCTCCCACTACAATGAGCAGTTCTTC CSLSHYNEQFF
TRBJ1-2 TRBD1 - TRBV6-1 TGTGCCAGCAATCCGGGGGACAGGGCCTACACCTTC CASNPGDRAYTF
TRBJ2-5 TRBD2 - TRBV15 TGTGCCACCAGCAGAGAGGCTAGCGGGGGGACCCAGTACTTC CATSREASGGTQYF
TRBJ2-5 - medium-sized TRBV2 TGTGCCAGCAGTGGAGGGGGGGTACAGACCCAGTACTTC CASSGGGVQTQYF
TRBJ2-2 - once TRBV2 TGTGCCAGCATGTGGGGATCGACCGGGGAGCTGTTTTTT CASMWGSTGELFF
TRBJ2-2 - - TRBV19 TGTGCCAGTAGTATTGTCCAGGGGAAGATATACACCGGGGAGCTGTTTTTT CASSIVQGKIYTGELFF
TRBJ2-5 - - TRBV4-2 TGTGCCAGCGGGAGAGGGGGTTATCAAGAGACCCAGTACTTC CASGRGGYQETQYF
TRBJ2-3 TRBD2 once TRBV29-1 TGCAGCGTTGCGGGAGAGACTAGCGGGACAGATACGCAGTATTTT CSVAGETSGTDTQYF
TRBJ1-1 - - TRBV6-5 TGTGCCAGCAGGGGCGCAGGGTTGAACACTGAAGCTTTCTTT CASRGAGLNTEAFF
TRBJ2-6 - - TRBV5-1 TGCGCCAGCAGCTTGGACGGGGGCTCTGGGGCCAACGTCCTGACTTTC CASSLDGGSGANVLTF
TRBJ2-3 TRBD1 - TRBV5-1 TGCGCCAGCAGCTTTTTAAACCGGGACAGGGATACGCAGTATTTT CASSFLNRDRDTQYF
TRBJ1-5 - - TRBV5-6 TGTGCCAGCAGCGCTCTCGGAGCGGAGAATCAGCCCCAGCATTTT CASSALGAENQPQHF
TRBJ2-5 - - TRBV21-1 TGTGCCAGCAGCAATCGGGAGACCCAGTACTTC CASSNRETQYF
TRBJ2-7 - - TRBV6-1 TGTGCCAGCAGTGAAGCTGGAGCGTCCCCCTACGAGCAGTACTTC CASSEAGASPYEQYF